This T cell receptor beta chain was retrieved from a study of regulatory T cells in long-lasting Graves disease. On the study more broadly: New Graves' disease cases had less than 3 months of antithyroid drugs.

Time point noted: newly diagnosed GD, antithyroid drugs for less than 3 months. Scientists built the TCR library using RNA that was extracted from PBMCs. Study findings and constraints: The number of shared public clonotypes was higher in persistent patients (around 2,500) than new patients (just over 950).

Notes on this clonotype: Antigen: not known. This may be a read error: a much more frequent sequence differs by one nucleotide.

CDR3 size: 13 residues. CDR1 KGHSH and CDR2 LQKENI come from the germline V gene. For TCR beta, libraries came from iRepertoire HTBI primers and Arm-PCR of CDR3 regions. A single record per CDR3 protein comes from TCRdb applying MiXCR to the multiplex PCR reads. Found here are roughly 500,000 distinct CDR3 sequences, 13% to 15% of them singletons; the top ten hold approximately 17%. In addition, the sample was reused for a study of T cells in Graves' hyperthyroidism and ophthalmopathy. That paper states: The HTBI set primed first-round TCR CDR3 RT-PCR. Blood samples included most of the expanded thyroid clonotypes exceeding 0.001.

The sequences come from peripheral blood mononuclear cells (PBMCs), collected at new diagnosis, from a patient treated with antithyroid drugs. This receptor was taken from a woman aged 45-60 years with Graves disease. The V call is TRBV18, the J call TRBJ2-1; D is undetermined. CDR3 in amino acids: CASSPEAEGEQSF. The CDR3, as DNA: TGTGCCAGCTCACCAGAGGCGGAAGGTGAGCAGTCCTTC.